This TCR beta chain was found in a study of shared clonotypes between healthy human individuals. General study points: Clonotype sharing among donors was expected to depend on sequencing depth. Larger estimated richness was generally recorded for naive subsets relative to memory subsets.

Repertoires were generated with immunoSEQ multiplex PCR, while TCRdb's copy carries only in-frame clones and drops some. The repertoire includes 2 million to 3 million clones, 90% to 95% of them detected once, and around 0.37% sits in the top ten. Of note for this clone: Its antigen is unknown.

The V gene's germline CDR1 is SGHTA and CDR2 FQGTGA. The V gene lost 5 bases and the J gene lost 7 bases, with 15 bases spanning the gap. CDR3 length equals 13 residues. The chain combines TRBV7-3 with TRBJ2-7; possibly TRBD1 for D (5 bases). The sequenced sample consisted of naive CD4+ T cells from PBMCs. Subset denoted: CD45RA+ positively selected. This clonotype originated in a man in his late teens or twenties in good health. Some clones in this sample may be carry-over from other donors' samples. The CDR3, as DNA: TGTGCCAGCAGCGCGACGAGCCAGGGAGAGCAGTACTTC. It is translated as CASSATSQGEQYF. Based on the CDR3 plus reference TRBV7-3 and TRBJ2-7, the full variable domain is GAGVSQTPSNKVTEKGKYVELRCDPISGHTALYWYRQSLGQGPEFLIYFQGTGAADDSGLPNDRFFAVRPEGSVSTLKIQRTERGDSAVYLCASSATSQGEQYFGPGTRLTVT.